The next 15 T cell receptor beta chains were all read from a single sample in a study of graft-versus-host responses after intestinal transplantation. These receptors have no identified antigens. Data came from immunoSEQ multiplex PCR; TCRdb stores just in-frame clones and leaves some out. This table holds tens of thousands of clones, less than 85% found once. Sequencing was performed on unstimulated CD4+ T cells sorted from spleen or lymph node cells, taken before transplant. The receptors shown here come from a human donor who was the organ donor for an intestinal transplant.

V gene TRBV28 combines with J gene TRBJ2-7; 14 bases agree with TRBD2. CDR1 and CDR2 (germline): MDHEN, SYDVKM. This CDR3 has 17 residues. Trimming took 4 bases from V and 2 from J; bases not matched to a gene: 7. The CDR3 is CASSSTGTSGSPYEQYF. CDR3 DNA: TGTGCCAGCAGTTCCACGGGGACTAGCGGGAGTCCCTACGAGCAGTACTTC.

The chain employs TRBV11-2 and TRBJ2-2; D is possibly TRBD2 (5 bases). V was pared by 2 bases and J by 5 bases, with 15 bases between. The V gene's germline CDR1 is SGHAT and CDR2 FQNNGV. The CDR3 loop spans 16 amino acids. This CDR3 is CASSLHGLPITGELFF. CDR3 DNA sequence: TGTGCCAGCAGCTTACATGGACTCCCGATAACCGGGGAGCTGTTTTTT.

J is TRBJ2-2 and V is TRBV29-1; TRBD1 might be the D (6 bases). In germline, CDR1 is SQVTM, CDR2 ANQGSEA. V lost 4 bases and J 2 bases, leaving 11 bases between the germline ends. The CDR3 totals 14 residues. This CDR3 reads CSVGQAINTGELFF. The CDR3 coding sequence is TGCAGCGTTGGACAGGCGATAAACACCGGGGAGCTGTTTTTT.

V gene TRBV11-2 combines with J gene TRBJ2-1, with a weak D call TRBD2 (6 bases). Trimming shortened V by 5 bases and J by 11 bases, and 25 bases separated the two germline ends. Germline V gene sequence: CDR1 SGHAT, CDR2 FQNNGV. This CDR3 comprises 16 residues. This chain's CDR3 is CASSAQGLVDPMKQFF. CDR3 in DNA: TGTGCCAGCAGCGCCCAGGGACTCGTCGACCCAATGAAGCAGTTCTTC.

As DNA, the CDR3 is TGTGCCAGCAGACAAAGGGGGGGCACAGATACGCAGTATTTT. Residues: CASRQRGGTDTQYF. The J gene is TRBJ2-3, the V gene TRBV5-4, with D perhaps given as TRBD1 or TRBD2 (6 bases each). Trimming took off 5 bases at V and 1 base at J, with 11 bases between the two ends. The CDR3 covers 14 residues. CDR1 SGHNT and CDR2 YYREEE come from the germline V gene (reference sequence).

This chain joins TRBV19 and TRBJ2-6, with unresolved D. V was trimmed by 2 bases and J by 0 bases, leaving 11 bases between them. CDR1 and CDR2 (germline): LNHDA, SQIVND (reference sequence). The CDR3 spans 17 residues. The CDR3 nucleotides read TGTGCCAGTAGTATACTGAAGGTCCTCTCTGGGGCCAACGTCCTGACTTTC. Encoded protein: CASSILKVLSGANVLTF.

The CDR3: CASSVDRVGEAFF. CDR3 coding DNA: TGCGCCAGCAGCGTCGACAGGGTGGGTGAAGCTTTCTTT. This rearrangement joins TRBV10-1 to TRBJ1-1; TRBD1 matches 7 bases. J lost 7 bases, V lost 6 bases, and 8 bases had no gene match. The CDR3 runs 13 residues. CDR1 is WNHNN and CDR2 is SYGVQD in the germline V gene (reference sequence).

The chain recombines TRBV2 with TRBJ2-3, with TRBD2 matching 8 bases. Per the germline V gene, CDR1 is SNHLY and CDR2 is FYNNEI. The CDR3 spans 12 residues. V lost 6 bases and J lost 9; bases outside the gene matches: 5. The CDR3: CASRALAATQYF. The CDR3 nucleotides are TGTGCCAGCAGGGCACTAGCGGCCACGCAGTATTTT.

The chain carries TRBV2 and TRBJ2-1; 9 nucleotides agree with TRBD2. Germline V gene data show CDR1 as SNHLY and CDR2 as FYNNEI. Trimming cost V 6 bases and J 4 bases; bases outside gene matches: 7. The CDR3 spans 15 residues. This chain's CDR3 is CASRRSSGVYNEQFF. CDR3 nucleotide sequence: TGTGCCAGCAGGCGCTCTAGCGGGGTTTACAATGAGCAGTTCTTC.

The chain is built from TRBV5-1 and TRBJ2-7; TRBD2 agrees at 10 bases. CDR1 is SGHRS, CDR2 YFSETQ, per germline. Trimming took 0 bases from V and 0 from J; bases not matched to a gene: 6. The CDR3 is made up of 17 amino acids. CDR3 DNA sequence: TGCGCCAGCAGCTTGGATCTAGCGGGGGACTACTCCTACGAGCAGTACTTC. This sequence encodes CASSLDLAGDYSYEQYF.

J is TRBJ2-7 and V is TRBV23-1, with TRBD1 matching over 11 bases. TRBV23-1 counts as an open reading frame of uncertain function. V trimming: 7 bases; J trimming: 1 base; junction bases outside the gene matches: 12. This CDR3 comprises 17 residues. CDR3 bases: TGCGCCAGCAATTTCAGTCGGACAGGGGGCTTATCCTACGAGCAGTACTTC. Its protein is CASNFSRTGGLSYEQYF.

The V gene is TRBV30, the J gene TRBJ2-4; 9 bases agree with TRBD2. The V gene end was trimmed by 1 base and the J gene end by 0 bases; junction bases not matched to a gene: 1. Germline lookup yields CDR1 GTSNPN and CDR2 SVGIG (reference sequence). This CDR3 region has 15 residues. The CDR3 loop is CAWSGGGVAKNIQYF. The CDR3 DNA reads TGTGCCTGGAGTGGCGGGGGGGTAGCCAAAAACATTCAGTACTTC.

V and J are TRBV5-6 and TRBJ1-6; no firm D call. The CDR3 extends over 15 amino acids. With 1 base removed from V and 3 bases from J, the gap between germline ends came to 8 bases. The V gene's germline CDR1 is SGHDT and CDR2 YYEEEE. CDR3 coding DNA: TGTGCCAGCAGCTTGCCCCGGGGCTATAATTCACCCCTCCACTTT. Residues: CASSLPRGYNSPLHF.

The DNA for the CDR3 is TGTGCCAGCAGCTTGGACAGTAACTATGGCTACACCTTC. It specifies CASSLDSNYGYTF. The V and J genes are TRBV5-4 and TRBJ1-2; D uncertain. V gave up 0 bases and J gave up 1 base, with 4 bases separating them. CDR3 length equals 13 residues. The germline V gene has CDR1 SGHNT and CDR2 YYREEE (reference sequence).

The rearrangement links TRBV7-2 to TRBJ1-2; D not resolved. The CDR3 extends over 16 amino acids. Germline V gene sequence: CDR1 SGHTA, CDR2 FQGNSA. Trimming pared 2 bases from V and 4 bases from J, leaving 17 bases between. CDR3 nucleotide sequence: TGTGCCAGCAGCTTACTTACAACGCTTTCAGCCTATGGCTACACCTTC. Translation: CASSLLTTLSAYGYTF.